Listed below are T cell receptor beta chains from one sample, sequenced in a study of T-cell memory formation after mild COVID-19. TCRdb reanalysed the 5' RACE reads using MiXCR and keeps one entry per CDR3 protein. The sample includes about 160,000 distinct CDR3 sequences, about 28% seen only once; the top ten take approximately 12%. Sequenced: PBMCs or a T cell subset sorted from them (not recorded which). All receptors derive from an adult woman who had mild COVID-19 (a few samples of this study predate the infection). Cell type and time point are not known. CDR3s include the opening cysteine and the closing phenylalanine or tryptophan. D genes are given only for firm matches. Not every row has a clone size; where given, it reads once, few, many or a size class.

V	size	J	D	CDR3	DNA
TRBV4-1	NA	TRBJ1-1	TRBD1	CASSHIGTGNTEAFF	TGCGCCAGCAGCCACATCGGGACAGGGAACACTGAAGCTTTCTTT
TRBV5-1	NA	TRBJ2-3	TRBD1	CASSLGDRVTDTQYF	TGCGCCAGCAGCTTGGGGGACAGGGTCACAGATACGCAGTATTTT
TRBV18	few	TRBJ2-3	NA	CASSQSSGTRRTDTQYF	TGTGCCAGCTCCCAATCCTCCGGGACACGCCGCACAGATACGCAGTATTTT
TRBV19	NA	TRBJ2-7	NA	CASTSDSHYEQYF	TGTGCCAGTACCTCCGACAGCCACTACGAGCAGTACTTC
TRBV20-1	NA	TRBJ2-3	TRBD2	CSAKAGGITTSTDTQYF	TGCAGTGCTAAAGCGGGGGGGATTACTACTAGCACAGATACGCAGTATTTT
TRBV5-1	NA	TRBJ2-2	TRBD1	CASSLAGQANIGELFF	TGCGCCAGCAGCTTGGCCGGACAGGCTAACATCGGGGAGCTGTTTTTT
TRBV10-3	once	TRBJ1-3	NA	CATRADRSGNTIYF	TGTGCCACTAGGGCAGACCGCTCTGGAAACACCATATATTTT
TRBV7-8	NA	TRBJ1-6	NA	CASGAASSSPLHF	TGTGCCAGTGGGGCGGCATCATCCTCACCCCTCCACTTT
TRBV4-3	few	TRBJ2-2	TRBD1	CASSQEGGTGGTGELFF	TGCGCCAGCAGCCAAGAAGGAGGGACAGGGGGAACCGGGGAGCTGTTTTTT
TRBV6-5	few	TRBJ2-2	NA	CASRSRAPGTGELFF	TGTGCCAGCAGGAGCCGGGCCCCCGGGACCGGGGAGCTGTTTTTT
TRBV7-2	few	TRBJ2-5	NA	CASSLGGTTETQYF	TGTGCCAGCAGCTTAGGCGGAACAACGGAGACCCAGTACTTC
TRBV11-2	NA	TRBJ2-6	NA	CASPRDRTSRANVLTF	TGTGCCAGCCCCCGAGACAGGACCTCCCGGGCCAACGTCCTGACTTTC
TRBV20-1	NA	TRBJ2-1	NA	CSAPRPNPNSYNEQFF	TGCAGTGCTCCAAGGCCGAACCCAAACTCCTACAATGAGCAGTTCTTC
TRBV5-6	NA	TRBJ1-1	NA	CASSLGGTEAYF	TGTGCCAGCAGCTTAGGAGGCACTGAAGCTTACTTT
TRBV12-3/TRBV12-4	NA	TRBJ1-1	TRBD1	CASSSPQGEAFF	TGTGCCAGCAGTTCACCCCAGGGGGAGGCTTTCTTT
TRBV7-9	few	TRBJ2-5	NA	CASSLRGTQETQYF	TGTGCCAGCAGCTTGAGGGGAACCCAAGAGACCCAGTACTTC
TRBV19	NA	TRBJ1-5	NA	CATTRDTGVGQPQHF	TGTGCCACTACGAGGGACACGGGGGTAGGCCAGCCCCAGCATTTT
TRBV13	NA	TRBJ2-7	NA	CASSPTVLPPYEQYF	TGTGCCAGCAGCCCAACGGTTCTCCCGCCCTACGAGCAGTACTTC
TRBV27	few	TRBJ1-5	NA	CASTLKVWVSNQPQHF	TGTGCCAGCACTCTTAAGGTCTGGGTAAGCAATCAGCCCCAGCATTTT
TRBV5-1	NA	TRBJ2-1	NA	CASSQQQSSYNEQFF	TGCGCCAGCAGCCAACAGCAAAGCTCCTACAATGAGCAGTTCTTC
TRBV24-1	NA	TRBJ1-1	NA	CATSDFGLGRGAFF	TGTGCCACCAGTGATTTTGGCCTGGGAAGGGGAGCTTTCTTT
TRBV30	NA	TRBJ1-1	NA	CAWSYMGGTEAFF	TGTGCCTGGAGTTATATGGGGGGCACTGAAGCTTTCTTT